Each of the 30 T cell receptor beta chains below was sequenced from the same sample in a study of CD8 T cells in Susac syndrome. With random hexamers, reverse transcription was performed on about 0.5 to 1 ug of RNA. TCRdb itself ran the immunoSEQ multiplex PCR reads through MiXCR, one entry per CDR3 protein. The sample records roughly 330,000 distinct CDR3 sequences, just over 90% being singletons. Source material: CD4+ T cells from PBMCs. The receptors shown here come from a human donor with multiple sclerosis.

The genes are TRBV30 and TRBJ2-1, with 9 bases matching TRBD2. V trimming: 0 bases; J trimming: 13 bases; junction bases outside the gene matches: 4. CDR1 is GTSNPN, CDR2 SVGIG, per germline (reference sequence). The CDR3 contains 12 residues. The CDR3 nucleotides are TGTGCCTGGAGTGTATTTAGCGGGGGTCAGTTCTTC. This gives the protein CAWSVFSGGQFF.

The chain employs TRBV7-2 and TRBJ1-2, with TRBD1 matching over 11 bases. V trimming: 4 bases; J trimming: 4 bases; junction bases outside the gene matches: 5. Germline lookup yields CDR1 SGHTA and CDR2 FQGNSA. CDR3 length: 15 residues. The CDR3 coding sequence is TGTGCCAGCAGCTCCCCGGGACAGGGGGGCTATGGCTACACCTTC. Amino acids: CASSSPGQGGYGYTF.

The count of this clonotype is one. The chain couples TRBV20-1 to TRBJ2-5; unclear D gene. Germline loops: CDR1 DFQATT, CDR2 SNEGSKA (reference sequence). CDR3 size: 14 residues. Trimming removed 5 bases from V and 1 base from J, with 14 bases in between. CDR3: CSASDGRIQETQYF. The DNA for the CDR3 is TGCAGTGCTTCCGATGGACGAATCCAAGAGACCCAGTACTTC.

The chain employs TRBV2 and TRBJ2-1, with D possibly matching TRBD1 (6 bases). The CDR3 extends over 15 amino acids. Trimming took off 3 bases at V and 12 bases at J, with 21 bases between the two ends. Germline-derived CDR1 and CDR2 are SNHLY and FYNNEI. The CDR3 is CASSEWGQVTMRQFF. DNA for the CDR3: TGTGCCAGCAGTGAGTGGGGGCAGGTAACAATGAGGCAGTTCTTC. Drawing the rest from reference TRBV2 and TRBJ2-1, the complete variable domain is EPEVTQTPSHQVTQMGQEVILRCVPISNHLYFYWYRQILGQKVEFLVSFYNNEISEKSEIFDDQFSVERPDGSNFTLKIRSTKLEDSAMYFCASSEWGQVTMRQFFGPGTRLTVL.

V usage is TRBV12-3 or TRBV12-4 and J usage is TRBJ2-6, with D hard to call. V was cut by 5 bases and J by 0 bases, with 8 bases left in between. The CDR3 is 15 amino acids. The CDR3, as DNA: TGTGCCAGCAGTCCCTACAGCTCTGGGGCCAACGTCCTGACTTTC. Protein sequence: CASSPYSSGANVLTF.

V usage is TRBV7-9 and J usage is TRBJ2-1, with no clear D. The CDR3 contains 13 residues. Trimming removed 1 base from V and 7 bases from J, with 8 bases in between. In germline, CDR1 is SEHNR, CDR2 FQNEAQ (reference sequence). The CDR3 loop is CASSLVRRNEQFF. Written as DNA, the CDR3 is TGTGCCAGCAGCTTAGTTCGGCGTAATGAGCAGTTCTTC.

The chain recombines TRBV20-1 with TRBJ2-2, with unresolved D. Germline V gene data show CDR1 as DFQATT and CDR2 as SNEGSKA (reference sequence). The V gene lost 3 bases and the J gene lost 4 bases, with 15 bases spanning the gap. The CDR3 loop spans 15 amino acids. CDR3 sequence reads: CSASHDWAGTGELFF. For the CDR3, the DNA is TGCAGTGCTAGCCACGACTGGGCCGGCACCGGGGAGCTGTTTTTT.

In nucleotides, the CDR3 is TGTGCCAGCAGGGCGACGGCAGCTGGGGCCAACGTCCTGACTTTC. Translated: CASRATAAGANVLTF. The chain has TRBV7-9 and TRBJ2-6; D not resolved. The CDR3 is 15 residues long. V lost 6 bases to trimming and J lost 2 bases, with 11 bases between them. Looked up from germline, CDR1 is SEHNR and CDR2 is FQNEAQ (reference sequence). Full variable domain (remainder filled in from reference TRBV7-9 and TRBJ2-6): DTGVSQNPRHKITKRGQNVTFRCDPISEHNRLYWYRQTLGQGPEFLTYFQNEAQLEKSRLLSDRFSAERPKGSFSTLEIQRTEQGDSAMYLCASRATAAGANVLTFGAGSRLTVL.

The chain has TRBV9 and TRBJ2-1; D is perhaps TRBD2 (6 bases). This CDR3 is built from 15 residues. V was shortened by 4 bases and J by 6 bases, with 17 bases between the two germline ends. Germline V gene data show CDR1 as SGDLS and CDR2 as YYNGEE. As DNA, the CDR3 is TGTGCCAGCAGCACGACGCCCCGGACTATCAATGAGCAGTTCTTC. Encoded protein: CASSTTPRTINEQFF.

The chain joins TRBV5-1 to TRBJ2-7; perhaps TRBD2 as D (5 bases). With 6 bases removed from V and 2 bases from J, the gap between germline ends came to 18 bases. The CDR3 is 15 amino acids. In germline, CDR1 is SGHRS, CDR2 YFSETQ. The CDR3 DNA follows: TGCGCCAGCATGGAGATAACTAGGGTAACCTACGAGCAGTACTTC. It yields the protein CASMEITRVTYEQYF.

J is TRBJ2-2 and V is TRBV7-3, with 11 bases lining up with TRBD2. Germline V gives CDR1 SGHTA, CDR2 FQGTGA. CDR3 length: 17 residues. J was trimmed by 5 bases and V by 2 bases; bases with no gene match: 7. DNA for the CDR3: TGTGCCAGCAGCTTACTGTATAGCGGGAGGGGAACCGGGGAGCTGTTTTTT. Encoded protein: CASSLLYSGRGTGELFF.

CDR3 in amino acids: CASSQTGTLEYF. DNA for the CDR3: TGTGCCAGCAGCCAAACCGGGACGCTCGAGTATTTT. The chain recombines TRBV5-4 with TRBJ2-3; D assignment may be TRBD1 or TRBD2 (5 bases each). Germline V gives CDR1 SGHNT, CDR2 YYREEE (reference sequence). V gave up 4 bases and J gave up 13 bases, with 16 bases separating them. This CDR3 comprises 12 residues. Filled out from reference TRBV5-4 and TRBJ2-3, the complete variable domain reads ETGVTQSPTHLIKTRGQQVTLRCSSQSGHNTVSWYQQALGQGPQFIFQYYREEENGRGNFPPRFSGLQFPNYSSELNVNALELDDSALYLCASSQTGTLEYFGPGTRLTVL.

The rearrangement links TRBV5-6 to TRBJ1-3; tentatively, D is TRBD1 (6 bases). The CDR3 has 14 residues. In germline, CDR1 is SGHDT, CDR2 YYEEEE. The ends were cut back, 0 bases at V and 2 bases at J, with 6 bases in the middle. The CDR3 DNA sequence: TGTGCCAGCAGCTTGGGGGGGCCTGGAAACACCATATATTTT. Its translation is CASSLGGPGNTIYF.

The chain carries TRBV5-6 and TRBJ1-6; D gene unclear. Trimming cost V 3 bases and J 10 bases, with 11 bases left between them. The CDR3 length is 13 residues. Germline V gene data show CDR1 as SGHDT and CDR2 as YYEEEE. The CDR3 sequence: CASSSRAASPLHF. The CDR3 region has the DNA TGTGCCAGCAGCTCCCGGGCGGCGTCACCCCTCCACTTT.

The chain's CDR3 is CSASAPGDGELFF. CDR3 DNA: TGCAGTGCTAGCGCTCCGGGGGACGGGGAGCTGTTTTTT. The chain employs TRBV20-1 and TRBJ2-2; D perhaps matches TRBD2 (6 bases). The CDR3 is 13 residues long. Germline V gene data show CDR1 as DFQATT and CDR2 as SNEGSKA (reference sequence). V was shortened by 3 bases and J by 7 bases, with 12 bases between the two germline ends.

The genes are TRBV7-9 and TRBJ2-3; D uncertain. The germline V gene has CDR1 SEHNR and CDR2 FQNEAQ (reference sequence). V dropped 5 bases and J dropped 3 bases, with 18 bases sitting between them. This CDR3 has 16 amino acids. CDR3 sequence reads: CASSRQEGRGTDTQYF. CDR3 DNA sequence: TGTGCCAGCAGCCGCCAAGAAGGGCGAGGTACAGATACGCAGTATTTT.

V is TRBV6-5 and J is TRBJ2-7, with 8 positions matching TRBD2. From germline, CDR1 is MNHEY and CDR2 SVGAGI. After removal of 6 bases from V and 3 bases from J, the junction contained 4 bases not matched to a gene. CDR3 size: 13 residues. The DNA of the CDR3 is TGTGCCAGCAGATACGCGGGGGGCTACGAGCAGTACTTC. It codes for CASRYAGGYEQYF.

CDR3 amino acids: CASSLTGGYGYTF. CDR3 sequence (DNA): TGTGCCAGCAGTTTAACAGGGGGATATGGCTACACCTTC. The chain is built from TRBV12-3 or TRBV12-4 and TRBJ1-2, with 8 bases identical to TRBD1. The CDR3 contains 13 residues. Losses at the gene ends were 2 bases for V and 5 bases for J; bases not matched to a gene: 1.

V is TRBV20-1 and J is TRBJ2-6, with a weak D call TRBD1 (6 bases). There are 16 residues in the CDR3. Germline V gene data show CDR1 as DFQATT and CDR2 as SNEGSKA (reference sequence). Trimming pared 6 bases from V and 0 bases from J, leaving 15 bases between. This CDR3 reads CSAPTGQTSGANVLTF. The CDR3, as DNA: TGCAGTGCCCCGACAGGTCAAACCTCTGGGGCCAACGTCCTGACTTTC.

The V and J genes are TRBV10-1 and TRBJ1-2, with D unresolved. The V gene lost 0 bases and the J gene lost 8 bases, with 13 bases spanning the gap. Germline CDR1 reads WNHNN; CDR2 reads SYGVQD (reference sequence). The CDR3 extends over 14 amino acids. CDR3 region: CASSESRPLRGYTF. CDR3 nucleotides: TGCGCCAGCAGTGAGTCGAGACCACTTCGAGGCTACACCTTC.

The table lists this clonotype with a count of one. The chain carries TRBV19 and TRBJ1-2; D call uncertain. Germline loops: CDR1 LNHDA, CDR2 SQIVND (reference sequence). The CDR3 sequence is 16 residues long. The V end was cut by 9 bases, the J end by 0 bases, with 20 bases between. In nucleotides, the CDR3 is TGTGCCAGCCGCATGCCGTCGCAGGCTTCTAACTATGGCTACACCTTC. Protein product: CASRMPSQASNYGYTF.

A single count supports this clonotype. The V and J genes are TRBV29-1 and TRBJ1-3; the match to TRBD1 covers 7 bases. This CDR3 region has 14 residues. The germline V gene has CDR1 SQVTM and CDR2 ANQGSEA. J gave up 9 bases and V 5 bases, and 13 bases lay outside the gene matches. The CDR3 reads CSVYDRADVGTIYF. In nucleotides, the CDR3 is TGCAGCGTTTACGACAGGGCGGACGTCGGCACCATATATTTT.

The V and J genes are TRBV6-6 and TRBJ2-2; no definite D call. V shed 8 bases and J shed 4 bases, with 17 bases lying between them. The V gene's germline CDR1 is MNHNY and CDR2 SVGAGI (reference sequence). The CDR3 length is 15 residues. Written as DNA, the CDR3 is TGTGCCAGCTCTACCGAAGTTGGTTTCACCGGGGAGCTGTTTTTT. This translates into CASSTEVGFTGELFF.

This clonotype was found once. The CDR3 DNA follows: TGTGCCAGCAGCTGGAGCGGGAGTCCCGGGGAGCTGTTTTTT. Its translation: CASSWSGSPGELFF. The V call is TRBV7-2, the J call TRBJ2-2, with 8 bases matching TRBD2. Germline V gene data show CDR1 as SGHTA and CDR2 as FQGNSA. The length of the CDR3 is 14 residues. The V and J ends lost 4 bases and 6 bases, in that order; junction bases with no gene match: 4.

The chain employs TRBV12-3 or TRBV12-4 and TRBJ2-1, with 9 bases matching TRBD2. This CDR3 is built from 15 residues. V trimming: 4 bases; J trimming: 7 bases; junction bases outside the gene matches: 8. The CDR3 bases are TGTGCCAGCAGTTCCCTCGCGGGGGGGCAAAATGAGCAGTTCTTC. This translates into CASSSLAGGQNEQFF.

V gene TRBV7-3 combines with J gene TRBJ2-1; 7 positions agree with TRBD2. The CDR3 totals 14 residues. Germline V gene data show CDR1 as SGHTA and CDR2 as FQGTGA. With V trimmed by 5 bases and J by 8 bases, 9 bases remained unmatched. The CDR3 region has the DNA TGTGCCAGCAGCCCAACGACTAGCTCCGATGAGCAGTTCTTC. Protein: CASSPTTSSDEQFF. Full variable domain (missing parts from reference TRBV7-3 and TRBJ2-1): GAGVSQTPSNKVTEKGKYVELRCDPISGHTALYWYRQSLGQGPEFLIYFQGTGAADDSGLPNDRFFAVRPEGSVSTLKIQRTERGDSAVYLCASSPTTSSDEQFFGPGTRLTVL.

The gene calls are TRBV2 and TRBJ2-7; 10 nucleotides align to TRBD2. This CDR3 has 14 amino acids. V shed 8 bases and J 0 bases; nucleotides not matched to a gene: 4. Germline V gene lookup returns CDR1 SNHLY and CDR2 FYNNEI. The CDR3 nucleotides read TGTGCCAGCCGGGGACTAGCGAGCTCCTACGAGCAGTACTTC. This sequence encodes CASRGLASSYEQYF.

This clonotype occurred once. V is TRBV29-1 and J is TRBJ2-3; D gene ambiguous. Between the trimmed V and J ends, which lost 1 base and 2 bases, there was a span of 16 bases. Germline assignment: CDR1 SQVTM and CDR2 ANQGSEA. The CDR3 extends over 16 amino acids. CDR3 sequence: CSVEVIPGWYTDTQYF. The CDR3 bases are TGCAGCGTTGAAGTAATACCCGGTTGGTACACAGATACGCAGTATTTT.

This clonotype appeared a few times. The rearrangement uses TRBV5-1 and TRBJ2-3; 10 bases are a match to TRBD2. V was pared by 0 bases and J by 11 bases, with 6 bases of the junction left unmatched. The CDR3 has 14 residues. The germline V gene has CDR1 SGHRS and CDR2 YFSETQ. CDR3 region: CASSLDPSGSWQYF. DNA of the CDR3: TGCGCCAGCAGCTTGGATCCTAGCGGGAGTTGGCAGTATTTT.

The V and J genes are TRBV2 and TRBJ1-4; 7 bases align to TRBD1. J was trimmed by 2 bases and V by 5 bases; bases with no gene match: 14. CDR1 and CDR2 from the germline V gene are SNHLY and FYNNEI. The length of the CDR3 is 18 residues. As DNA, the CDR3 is TGTGCCAGCAGTTTTGTTTCGGGACAGAGTACGACTAATGAAAAACTGTTTTTT. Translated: CASSFVSGQSTTNEKLFF.